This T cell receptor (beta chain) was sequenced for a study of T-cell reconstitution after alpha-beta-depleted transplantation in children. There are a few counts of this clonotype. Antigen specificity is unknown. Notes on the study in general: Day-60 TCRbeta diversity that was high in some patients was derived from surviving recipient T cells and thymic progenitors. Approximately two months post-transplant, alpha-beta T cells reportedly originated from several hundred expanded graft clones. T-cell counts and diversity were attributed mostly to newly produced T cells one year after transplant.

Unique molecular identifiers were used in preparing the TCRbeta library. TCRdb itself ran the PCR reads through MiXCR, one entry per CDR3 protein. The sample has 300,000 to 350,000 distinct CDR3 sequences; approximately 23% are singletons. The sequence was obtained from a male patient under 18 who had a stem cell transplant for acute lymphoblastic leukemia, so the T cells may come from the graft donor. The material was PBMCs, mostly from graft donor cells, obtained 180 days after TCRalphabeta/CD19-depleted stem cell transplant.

In nucleotides, the CDR3 is TGTGCCAGCAGCCTACCTCGACAGGGTAGGACTGAAGCTTTCTTT. Its protein is CASSLPRQGRTEAFF. V gene TRBV28 combines with J gene TRBJ1-1, with TRBD1 identical over 7 bases. Trimming cost V 6 bases and J 5 bases; bases outside gene matches: 12. The germline V gene has CDR1 MDHEN and CDR2 SYDVKM. The CDR3 totals 15 residues.